This TCR beta chain is drawn from a study of blood T cell repertoires in COVID-19. At the level of the study: The analysed material was cDNA or gDNA that came from T cells, B-cell-depleted T cells, or PBMCs.

Some clones are missing from TCRdb's copy, which holds only in-frame ones; the method was immunoSEQ multiplex PCR. The sample lists around 80,000 clones, more than 70% occurring once. The V gene's germline CDR1 is SEHNR and CDR2 FQNEAQ (reference sequence). The CDR3 contains 14 residues. V shed 4 bases and J shed 1 base, with 10 bases lying between them. The gene calls are TRBV7-9 and TRBJ1-1, with D possibly matching TRBD1 (6 bases). Sequencing was done on a sample of peripheral blood. The receptor's source is a man in his fifties with COVID-19, enrolled during active disease. The CDR3 sequence is CASSSRGSNTEAFF. In DNA form, the CDR3 reads TGTGCCAGCAGCTCCAGGGGTTCGAACACTGAAGCTTTCTTT.